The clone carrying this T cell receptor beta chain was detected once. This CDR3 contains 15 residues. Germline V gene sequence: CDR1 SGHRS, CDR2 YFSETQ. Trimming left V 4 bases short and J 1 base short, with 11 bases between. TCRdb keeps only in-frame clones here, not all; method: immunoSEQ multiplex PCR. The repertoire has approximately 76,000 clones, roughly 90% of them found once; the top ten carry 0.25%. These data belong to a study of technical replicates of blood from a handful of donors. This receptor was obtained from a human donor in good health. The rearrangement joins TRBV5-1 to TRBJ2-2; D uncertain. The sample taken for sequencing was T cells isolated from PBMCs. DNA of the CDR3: TGCGCCAGCAGCATTGGCCTGATGAACACCGGGGAGCTGTTTTTT. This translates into CASSIGLMNTGELFF.